This TCR beta chain originates from a study of cytomegalovirus exposure and HLA in healthy donors. Study information: Most donors, roughly 82% of 398 genotyped, fell in the Caucasian-associated ancestry cluster.

Healthy people donating bone marrow made up the donors. The PCR contained 60 Vbeta and 13 Jbeta primers. TCRdb keeps only in-frame clones here, not all; method: immunoSEQ multiplex PCR. Among some 150,000 clones listed, about 75% were seen once. This CDR3 has 16 amino acids. Unmatched junction bases numbered 5, after V lost 3 bases and J lost 1 base. Germline V gives CDR1 LNHDA, CDR2 SQIVND (reference sequence). Input material: PBMCs. The chain carries TRBV19 and TRBJ1-5; 8 nucleotides agree with TRBD1. The sequence was collected from a man in his forties in good health and CMV-seronegative. The chain's CDR3 is CASSIQDRVSNQPQHF. CDR3 bases: TGTGCCAGTAGTATCCAGGACAGGGTAAGCAATCAGCCCCAGCATTTT.